What follows is one T cell receptor beta chain and its context. Its matching antigen is unknown. This sample stems from a study of cytomegalovirus exposure and HLA in healthy donors. Overall study context: The study placed 70% to 90% of its roughly 410 genotyped donors in the Caucasian-associated ancestry cluster. Study-level results: The study had only CMV serostatus as immune exposure information. Several of the most significant clusters appeared linked to common viral pathogens, based on a later analysis. Later analysis revealed greater clonal expansion in HLA-associated TCR beta chains than in equally common others.

The CDR3 is 14 amino acids. Germline V gene lookup returns CDR1 SEHNR and CDR2 FQNEAQ (reference sequence). Trimming shortened V by 5 bases and J by 1 base, and 11 bases separated the two germline ends. Primers: 60 Vbeta forward and 13 Jbeta reverse. Clones were read by immunoSEQ multiplex PCR, and TCRdb kept only the in-frame ones, dropping some. Seen here are approximately 150,000 clones, almost 80% observed once, and the top ten hold about 1.8%. The sequenced sample was PBMCs. The receptor comes from a woman in her twenties or thirties in good health and CMV-seronegative. The rearrangement links TRBV7-9 to TRBJ1-1; D not resolved. For the CDR3, the DNA is TGTGCCAGCAGCCCCCTAGCCTCGAACACTGAAGCTTTCTTT. Protein product: CASSPLASNTEAFF.